The 26 T cell receptor beta chains listed next were all sequenced from one sample in a study of blood T cell repertoires in COVID-19. TCRdb's copy holds only in-frame clones and misses some; the assay was immunoSEQ multiplex PCR. The repertoire includes some 330,000 clones, 92% of them detected once, and about 18% sits in the top ten. Sequenced input: PBMCs or T cells enriched from blood (not recorded which). The source of these receptors is a woman between 25 and 40 years old who had recovered from COVID-19.

The rearrangement uses TRBV28 and TRBJ1-5, with D hard to call. The CDR3 covers 14 residues. The ends were cut back, 5 bases at V and 0 bases at J, with 8 bases in the middle. In germline, CDR1 is MDHEN, CDR2 SYDVKM. CDR3 sequence reads: CASSIVSSNQPQHF. The DNA for the CDR3 is TGTGCCAGCAGTATAGTTTCTAGCAATCAGCCCCAGCATTTT.

This chain joins TRBV11-2 and TRBJ2-5; 7 nucleotides align to TRBD2. CDR1 SGHAT and CDR2 FQNNGV come from the germline V gene. CDR3 size: 14 residues. The V gene end was trimmed by 5 bases and the J gene end by 5 bases; junction bases not matched to a gene: 8. The CDR3 spells CASSPSGGGETQYF. Written as DNA, the CDR3 is TGTGCCAGCAGCCCCTCGGGGGGTGGGGAGACCCAGTACTTC.

The genes are TRBV5-4 and TRBJ1-1; possible D gene TRBD1, 5 bases. The germline V gene encodes CDR1 SGHNT and CDR2 YYREEE (reference sequence). V was trimmed by 2 bases and J by 6 bases, leaving 8 bases between them. This CDR3 is 12 amino acids long. The CDR3 DNA is TGTGCCAGCAGCTTCAGGGAATCTGAAGCTTTCTTT. It codes for CASSFRESEAFF.

V is TRBV24-1 and J is TRBJ2-7, with 13 positions matching TRBD2. V shed 2 bases, J shed 3 bases, and the junction held 9 bases outside the gene matches. CDR3 length: 18 residues. The V gene's germline CDR1 is KGHDR and CDR2 SFDVKD. DNA of the CDR3: TGTGCCACCAGTGATTCAGCTTCGGGGACTAGCGGGATCTACGAGCAGTACTTC. It encodes CATSDSASGTSGIYEQYF.

The chain recombines TRBV9 with TRBJ2-2, with TRBD2 as a possible D gene (7 bases). This CDR3 contains 16 residues. CDR1 and CDR2 from the germline V gene are SGDLS and YYNGEE. The ends were cut back, 4 bases at V and 2 bases at J, with 15 bases in the middle. CDR3 nucleotides: TGTGCCAGCAGCTGGGGGGGCGGCCGCAACACCGGGGAGCTGTTTTTT. It is translated as CASSWGGGRNTGELFF.

The chain recombines TRBV15 with TRBJ2-5; tentative D call: TRBD1 (5 bases). Germline CDR1 LNHNV, CDR2 YYDKDF (reference sequence). The V gene lost 3 bases and the J gene lost 2 bases, with 7 bases spanning the gap. This CDR3 region has 13 residues. The CDR3 sequence is CATSRTVQETQYF. The CDR3 DNA reads as TGTGCCACCAGCAGGACAGTACAAGAGACCCAGTACTTC.

This clone came up once. CDR3 nucleotide sequence: TGTGCCAGCAGCTTGGACTCCCGGTCGGATGAGCAGTTCTTC. This gives the protein CASSLDSRSDEQFF. This sequence joins TRBV5-4 and TRBJ2-1; no reliable D call. Trimming pared 0 bases from V and 8 bases from J, leaving 12 bases between. Germline values: CDR1 SGHNT, CDR2 YYREEE (reference sequence). The CDR3 has 14 residues.

The gene calls are TRBV7-3 and TRBJ2-3; TRBD2 might be the D (5 bases). Germline V gene sequence: CDR1 SGHTA, CDR2 FQGTGA. With 2 bases removed from V and 2 bases from J, the gap between germline ends came to 11 bases. CDR3 length: 15 residues. The CDR3 nucleotides read TGTGCCAGCAGCTTAGCGGGCACCCCCACAGATACGCAGTATTTT. This sequence encodes CASSLAGTPTDTQYF. Together with reference TRBV7-3 and TRBJ2-3, the CDR3 gives the full variable domain: GAGVSQTPSNKVTEKGKYVELRCDPISGHTALYWYRQSLGQGPEFLIYFQGTGAADDSGLPNDRFFAVRPEGSVSTLKIQRTERGDSAVYLCASSLAGTPTDTQYFGPGTRLTVL.

The chain is built from TRBV2 and TRBJ1-5; weak D call: TRBD1 (6 bases). Trimming shortened V by 5 bases and J by 3 bases, and 11 bases separated the two germline ends. CDR3 size: 14 residues. Germline loops: CDR1 SNHLY, CDR2 FYNNEI. Here the CDR3 reads CASSSTGSNQPQHF. CDR3 bases: TGTGCCAGCAGTTCCACAGGGTCCAATCAGCCCCAGCATTTT.

This clone came up a few times. The chain links TRBV19 to TRBJ2-3; D is uncertain. The CDR3 runs to 13 residues. Trimming took off 1 base at V and 5 bases at J, with 7 bases between the two ends. Germline V gene lookup returns CDR1 LNHDA and CDR2 SQIVND (reference sequence). The CDR3 sequence is CASSIGSGDTQYF. For the CDR3, the DNA is TGTGCCAGTAGTATAGGATCAGGAGATACGCAGTATTTT. The full variable domain, its missing parts supplied by reference TRBV19 and TRBJ2-3, is DGGITQSPKYLFRKEGQNVTLSCEQNLNHDAMYWYRQDPGQGLRLIYYSQIVNDFQKGDIAEGYSVSREKKESFPLTVTSAQKNPTAFYLCASSIGSGDTQYFGPGTRLTVL.

The chain couples TRBV6-1 to TRBJ2-3; TRBD1 matches 8 bases. This CDR3 is built from 17 residues. Germline values: CDR1 MNHNS, CDR2 SASEGT. V dropped 0 bases and J dropped 2; count of bases not matched to a gene: 7. The chain's CDR3 is CASSEAVRDRTTDTQYF. The CDR3 DNA reads as TGTGCCAGCAGTGAAGCCGTCCGGGACAGGACCACAGATACGCAGTATTTT.

The V and J genes are TRBV21-1 and TRBJ2-5; the DNA was not compared with TRBD2, the D call given in the table. TRBV21-1 is marked as a pseudogene. The length of the CDR3 is 16 residues. This CDR3 is CASSRLGTYYQETQYF. In DNA form, the CDR3 reads TGTGCCAGCAGCCGGTTGGGGACTTACTACCAAGAGACCCAGTACTTC.

V is TRBV30 and J is TRBJ2-5; 10 bases align to TRBD2. The V and J ends lost 4 bases and 12 bases, in that order; junction bases with no gene match: 14. In germline, CDR1 is GTSNPN, CDR2 SVGIG (reference sequence). This CDR3 is built from 14 residues. CDR3 amino acids: CAWTRTSGERPKYF. In nucleotides, the CDR3 is TGTGCCTGGACCCGGACTAGCGGCGAGAGACCCAAGTACTTC.

The chain links TRBV9 to TRBJ2-1; 7 nucleotides match TRBD2. The V segment lost 0 bases and the J segment 1 base; nucleotides outside the gene matches: 7. The CDR3 is made up of 17 amino acids. Germline CDR1 reads SGDLS; CDR2 reads YYNGEE. The CDR3 DNA follows: TGTGCCAGCAGCGTAGTTGGGAGGGCCTCATCCTACAATGAGCAGTTCTTC. This translates into CASSVVGRASSYNEQFF.

The rearrangement uses TRBV3-1 (or the pseudogene TRBV3-2) and TRBJ2-3; weak D call: TRBD2 (6 bases). CDR1 is LGHDT and CDR2 is YNNKEL in the germline V gene (reference sequence). This CDR3 contains 15 residues. Trimming left V 1 base short and J 2 bases short, with 10 bases between. CDR3 in amino acids: CASSQVSGTTDTQYF. The CDR3 nucleotides read TGTGCCAGCAGCCAAGTTAGCGGAACCACAGATACGCAGTATTTT.

The chain links TRBV7-2 to TRBJ2-7; TRBD1 matches 8 bases. CDR3 length: 14 residues. In germline, CDR1 is SGHTA, CDR2 FQGNSA. V lost 2 bases to trimming and J lost 4 bases; unmatched junction nucleotides: 4. CDR3 in DNA: TGTGCCAGCAGCTTACAGGGGGCAGGGTACGAGCAGTACTTC. It yields the protein CASSLQGAGYEQYF.

The gene calls are TRBV7-8 and TRBJ2-7; 7 bases line up with TRBD2. The CDR3 is made up of 15 amino acids. The germline gives CDR1 SGHVS, CDR2 FQNEAQ. V was clipped by 1 base and J by 3 bases; unmatched bases: 6. Written as DNA, the CDR3 is TGTGCCAGCAGCTTAGGACTAGCAGAGGACTACGAGCAGTACTTC. Its protein is CASSLGLAEDYEQYF.

The J gene is TRBJ2-7, the V gene TRBV28; D remains ambiguous. CDR1 and CDR2 (germline): MDHEN, SYDVKM. The CDR3 totals 12 residues. The ends were cut back, 1 base at V and 12 bases at J, with 13 bases in the middle. CDR3: CASSLSSAYRYF. The CDR3 DNA sequence: TGTGCCAGCAGTTTATCATCAGCGTATAGGTACTTC. Full variable domain (missing parts from reference TRBV28 and TRBJ2-7): DVKVTQSSRYLVKRTGEKVFLECVQDMDHENMFWYRQDPGLGLRLIYFSYDVKMKEKGDIPEGYSVSREKKERFSLILESASTNQTSMYLCASSLSSAYRYFGPGTRLTVT.

This chain uses TRBV7-2 with TRBJ2-1; 7 bases align to TRBD2. The germline gives CDR1 SGHTA, CDR2 FQGNSA. V gave up 5 bases and J gave up 10 bases; unmatched junction bases: 11. The CDR3 extends over 14 amino acids. This CDR3 is CASSRTGGVGEQFF. DNA for the CDR3: TGTGCCAGCAGCCGGACGGGGGGAGTGGGCGAGCAGTTCTTC.

V usage is TRBV11-1 and J usage is TRBJ2-7; 8 nucleotides match TRBD1. The germline V gene encodes CDR1 SGHAT and CDR2 FQDESV (reference sequence). CDR3 length equals 13 residues. V lost 8 bases, J lost 2 bases, and 5 bases stayed unmatched. The CDR3 nucleotides are TGTGCCAGCTCCCAACAGGGGGCCTACGAGCAGTACTTC. Its translation: CASSQQGAYEQYF. The full variable domain, its missing parts supplied by reference TRBV11-1 and TRBJ2-7, is EAEVAQSPRYKITEKSQAVAFWCDPISGHATLYWYRQILGQGPELLVQFQDESVVDDSQLPKDRFSAERLKGVDSTLKIQPAELGDSAMYLCASSQQGAYEQYFGPGTRLTVT.

This chain links TRBV2 with TRBJ1-5; possible D gene TRBD1, 5 bases. Germline CDR1 is SNHLY and CDR2 is FYNNEI. The CDR3 has 17 amino acids. V was clipped by 2 bases and J by 7 bases, with 21 bases between them. The CDR3 DNA reads TGTGCCAGCAGTGAATGGAACGGCGCCCGGGGGGGGCAGCCCCAGCATTTT. Its protein is CASSEWNGARGGQPQHF.

The chain couples TRBV28 to TRBJ2-7; D is unresolved. CDR1 and CDR2 from the germline V gene are MDHEN and SYDVKM. V lost 2 bases, J lost 1 base, and 9 bases lay in between. The length of the CDR3 is 14 residues. This CDR3 reads CASSLGSGSYEQYF. The CDR3 DNA follows: TGTGCCAGCAGTTTAGGGTCCGGGTCCTACGAGCAGTACTTC.

This chain connects TRBV3-1 (or the pseudogene TRBV3-2) to TRBJ2-7; the D gene is possibly TRBD2 (6 bases). V was clipped by 4 bases and J by 5 bases, with 18 bases between them. This CDR3 has 15 residues. Germline CDR1 and CDR2: LGHDT and YNNKEL (reference sequence). CDR3 loop: CASSRSDLRGNEQYF. The CDR3, as DNA: TGTGCCAGCAGCCGCAGTGACCTGCGGGGTAACGAGCAGTACTTC.

V usage is TRBV5-5 and J usage is TRBJ2-7; 7 positions match TRBD1. The V gene end was trimmed by 2 bases and the J gene end by 1 base; junction bases not matched to a gene: 3. CDR1 SGHKS and CDR2 YYEKEE come from the germline V gene (reference sequence). The CDR3 totals 14 residues. CDR3 in amino acids: CASSFPDRSYEQYF. In DNA form, the CDR3 reads TGTGCCAGCAGCTTTCCGGACAGGTCCTACGAGCAGTACTTC. The entire variable domain, with the rest obtained from reference TRBV5-5 and TRBJ2-7, is as follows: DAGVTQSPTHLIKTRGQQVTLRCSPISGHKSVSWYQQVLGQGPQFIFQYYEKEERGRGNFPDRFSARQFPNYSSELNVNALLLGDSALYLCASSFPDRSYEQYFGPGTRLTVT.

V is TRBV2 and J is TRBJ2-3; 9 bases align to TRBD1. From germline, CDR1 is SNHLY and CDR2 FYNNEI. CDR3 length: 19 residues. J gave up 9 bases and V 1 base, and 20 bases lay outside the gene matches. CDR3 sequence reads: CASSEGIPGQGLGAVTQYF. The CDR3 DNA follows: TGTGCCAGCAGTGAAGGGATACCGGGACAGGGCTTGGGGGCCGTAACGCAGTATTTT.

This rearrangement joins TRBV2 to TRBJ2-7; 8 positions match TRBD2. Germline lookup yields CDR1 SNHLY and CDR2 FYNNEI. V dropped 7 bases and J dropped 2; count of bases not matched to a gene: 7. The CDR3 runs to 14 residues. The chain's CDR3 is CASTRLAGPYEQYF. Here the CDR3 DNA reads TGTGCCAGCACCCGATTAGCGGGACCCTACGAGCAGTACTTC.